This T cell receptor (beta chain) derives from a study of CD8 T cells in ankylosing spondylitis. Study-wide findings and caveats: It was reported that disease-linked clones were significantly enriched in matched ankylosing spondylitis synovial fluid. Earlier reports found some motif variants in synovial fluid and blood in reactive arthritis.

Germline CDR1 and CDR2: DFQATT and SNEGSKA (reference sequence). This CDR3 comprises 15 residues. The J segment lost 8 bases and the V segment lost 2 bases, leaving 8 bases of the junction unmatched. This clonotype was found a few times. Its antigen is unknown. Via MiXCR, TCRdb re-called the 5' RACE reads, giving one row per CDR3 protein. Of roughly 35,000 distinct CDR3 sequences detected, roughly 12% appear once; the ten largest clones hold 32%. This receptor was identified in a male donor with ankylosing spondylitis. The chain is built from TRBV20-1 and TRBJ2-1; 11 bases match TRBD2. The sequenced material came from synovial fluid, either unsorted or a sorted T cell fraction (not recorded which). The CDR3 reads CSARNTSGRGYEQFF. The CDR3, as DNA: TGCAGTGCTAGAAATACTAGCGGGAGAGGCTATGAGCAGTTCTTC.